A single sample gave rise to the 16 T cell receptor beta chains below, sequenced in a study of beta chain features in type 1 diabetes. Study-level points and caveats: Moderate yet significant TCRB CDR3 shortening was seen in Type 1 diabetes patients in all four CD4+ subsets.

Expressed TCRB transcripts were sequenced because the entire RNA isolate underwent reverse transcription. Using immunoSEQ multiplex PCR, the repertoire was profiled, and TCRdb retains in-frame clones only, with some absent. The data contain 640,000 or so clones, roughly 13% of them singletons. The antigens these receptors bind are not known. The sample taken for sequencing was naive CD4+ T cells from blood. The receptors come from a man aged 18 to 29 with type 1 diabetes.

There are a few counts of this clone. This specimen includes other DNA sequences encoding the same CDR3. This sequence joins TRBV30 and TRBJ2-3; D perhaps matches TRBD2 (7 bases). The CDR3 is 14 residues long. Trimming stripped 0 bases from V and 4 bases from J, with 11 bases between. CDR1 and CDR2 (germline): GTSNPN, SVGIG (reference sequence). The chain's CDR3 is CAWSVGGAADTQYF. The CDR3 nucleotides are TGTGCCTGGAGTGTAGGGGGGGCAGCAGATACGCAGTATTTT.

The chain carries TRBV5-4 and TRBJ1-1; perhaps TRBD1 as D (6 bases). The CDR3 is 15 amino acids. Germline CDR1 and CDR2: SGHNT and YYREEE (reference sequence). Trimming removed 2 bases from V and 3 bases from J, with 14 bases in between. The CDR3 is CASSLLRDMHTEAFF. DNA of the CDR3: TGTGCCAGCAGCTTACTTAGGGACATGCACACTGAAGCTTTCTTT.

This clone was recorded a few times. The rearrangement links TRBV5-6 to TRBJ1-2; D is uncertain. The ends were cut back, 0 bases at V and 2 bases at J, with 8 bases in the middle. Looked up from germline, CDR1 is SGHDT and CDR2 is YYEEEE. This CDR3 spans 14 amino acids. CDR3 sequence (DNA): TGTGCCAGCAGCTTGGCGCAGGCCAACTATGGCTACACCTTC. It yields the protein CASSLAQANYGYTF.

The V call is TRBV4-1, the J call TRBJ1-1; D unresolved. The CDR3 has 15 residues. Deletions cut 2 bases from V and 0 bases from J, with 10 bases between. Germline V CDR1 and CDR2: MGHRA, YSYEKL. This CDR3 reads CASSQIIGLNTEAFF. The DNA of the CDR3 is TGCGCCAGCAGCCAAATAATCGGTCTGAACACTGAAGCTTTCTTT.

The chain is built from TRBV5-4 and TRBJ1-2; D ambiguous. CDR3 length equals 13 residues. CDR1 is SGHNT, CDR2 YYREEE, per germline (reference sequence). V lost 2 bases and J 0 bases, leaving 5 bases between the germline ends. CDR3 in DNA: TGTGCCAGCAGCTTACAGCCTAACTATGGCTACACCTTC. Translating gives CASSLQPNYGYTF.

This clone was recorded a few times. The chain recombines TRBV4-2 with TRBJ2-7; TRBD1 aligns across 7 bases. Germline trimming cut 0 bases from V and 3 bases from J; bases unmatched to any gene: 14. The CDR3 sequence is 18 residues long. The germline gives CDR1 LGHNA, CDR2 YNFKEQ. The CDR3 coding sequence is TGTGCCAGCAGCCAAGAACCCGGGTCCGGGACAGCGAACTACGAGCAGTACTTC. Amino acids: CASSQEPGSGTANYEQYF.

The CDR3: CASSQGAMDTEAFF. DNA for the CDR3: TGTGCCAGCAGTCAGGGGGCGATGGACACTGAAGCTTTCTTT. The chain employs TRBV6-5 and TRBJ1-1; 8 positions agree with TRBD1. V gave up 5 bases and J gave up 3 bases; unmatched junction bases: 5. The CDR3 is 14 residues long. The germline gives CDR1 MNHEY, CDR2 SVGAGI.

The genes are TRBV4-1 and TRBJ2-3; maybe TRBD2 (5 bases). This CDR3 contains 13 residues. V was shortened by 4 bases and J by 5 bases, with 10 bases between the two germline ends. Germline-derived CDR1 and CDR2 are MGHRA and YSYEKL. This CDR3 is CASSLESGDTQYF. CDR3 in DNA: TGCGCCAGCAGCCTAGAAAGCGGAGATACGCAGTATTTT.

This clone was observed a few times. The V and J genes are TRBV7-9 and TRBJ2-5; D remains unclear. V gave up 5 bases and J gave up 5 bases, with 12 bases separating them. Germline lookup yields CDR1 SEHNR and CDR2 FQNEAQ (reference sequence). The CDR3 is 13 amino acids. The CDR3, as DNA: TGTGCCAGCAGCCGAGACCCCGCCGAGACCCAGTACTTC. This translates into CASSRDPAETQYF.

The gene calls are TRBV4-1 and TRBJ2-1; 16 bases align to TRBD2. Germline values: CDR1 MGHRA, CDR2 YSYEKL. The CDR3 covers 18 residues. The V segment lost 4 bases and the J segment 0 bases; nucleotides outside the gene matches: 3. The CDR3 loop reads CASSLGTSGGASYNEQFF. The DNA for the CDR3 is TGCGCCAGCAGCCTTGGGACTAGCGGGGGGGCCTCCTACAATGAGCAGTTCTTC.

The rearrangement joins TRBV4-2 to TRBJ1-2; TRBD1 might be the D (6 bases). The CDR3 spans 16 residues. The germline gives CDR1 LGHNA, CDR2 YNFKEQ. Between the trimmed V and J ends, which lost 0 bases and 0 bases, there was a span of 11 bases. This CDR3 reads CASSQEADSPNYGYTF. The CDR3 DNA reads as TGTGCCAGCAGCCAAGAGGCGGACAGTCCTAACTATGGCTACACCTTC.

The J gene is TRBJ1-4, the V gene TRBV2; unclear D gene. CDR1 is SNHLY, CDR2 FYNNEI, per germline. The CDR3 runs 16 residues. Between the trimmed V and J ends, which lost 10 bases and 2 bases, there was a span of 20 bases. The CDR3 loop is CATSREHSSTNEKLFF. In nucleotides, the CDR3 is TGTGCCACCTCGAGGGAACACTCTTCGACTAATGAAAAACTGTTTTTT.

The table lists this clone with a few counts. The rearrangement links TRBV5-5 to TRBJ2-5; TRBD1 matches at 7 bases. CDR3 length equals 14 residues. V lost 9 bases to trimming and J lost 2 bases; unmatched junction nucleotides: 10. Germline CDR1 reads SGHKS; CDR2 reads YYEKEE (reference sequence). In nucleotides, the CDR3 is TGTGCCACCGACCCTACAGGGGATCAAGAGACCCAGTACTTC. The encoded protein is CATDPTGDQETQYF.

This clone has just a few counts. The CDR3 sequence: CASSEGATGGSPLHF. CDR3 in DNA: TGTGCCAGCAGTGAAGGGGCCACAGGGGGCTCACCCCTCCACTTT. V gene TRBV6-1 combines with J gene TRBJ1-6; 9 nucleotides line up with TRBD1. This CDR3 has 15 residues. The junction had 5 bases not matched to a gene; V was cut back by 1 base and J by 10 bases. CDR1 is MNHNS, CDR2 SASEGT, per germline.

This clone occurred a few times. The chain uses TRBV10-3 and TRBJ2-3; the D is unclear. This CDR3 is 14 amino acids long. V gave up 2 bases and J gave up 6 bases, with 12 bases separating them. CDR1 and CDR2 (germline): ENHRY, SYGVKD. CDR3 sequence: CAISENGVSDTQYF. The CDR3, as DNA: TGTGCCATCAGTGAGAATGGAGTCTCTGATACGCAGTATTTT.

In this sample, this clone turned up a few times. V and J are TRBV28 and TRBJ1-6; D is uncertain. Germline V gene lookup returns CDR1 MDHEN and CDR2 SYDVKM. V shed 6 bases and J shed 11 bases, with 11 bases lying between them. This CDR3 region has 12 residues. This chain's CDR3 is CASRLGGAPLHF. CDR3 coding DNA: TGTGCCAGCAGATTGGGAGGTGCACCCCTCCACTTT. Using reference TRBV28 and TRBJ1-6 for the parts outside the CDR3, the full variable domain is DVKVTQSSRYLVKRTGEKVFLECVQDMDHENMFWYRQDPGLGLRLIYFSYDVKMKEKGDIPEGYSVSREKKERFSLILESASTNQTSMYLCASRLGGAPLHFGNGTRLTVT.